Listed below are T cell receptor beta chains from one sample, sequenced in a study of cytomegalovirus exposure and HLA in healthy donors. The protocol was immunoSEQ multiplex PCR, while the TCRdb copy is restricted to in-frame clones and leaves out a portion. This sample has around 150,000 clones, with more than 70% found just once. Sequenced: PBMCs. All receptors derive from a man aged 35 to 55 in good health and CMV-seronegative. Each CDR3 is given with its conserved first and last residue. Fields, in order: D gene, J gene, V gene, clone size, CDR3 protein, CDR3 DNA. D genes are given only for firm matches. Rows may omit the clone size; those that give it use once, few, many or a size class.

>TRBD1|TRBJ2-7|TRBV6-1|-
CASRGQVESEQYF
TGTGCCAGCAGGGGACAGGTGGAAAGCGAGCAGTACTTC
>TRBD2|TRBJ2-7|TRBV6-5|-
CASSYGEGYEQYF
TGTGCCAGCAGTTACGGGGAGGGCTACGAGCAGTACTTC
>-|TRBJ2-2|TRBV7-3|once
CASSLVGGLGRGELFF
TGTGCCAGCAGCTTAGTCGGAGGGCTCGGCCGAGGGGAGCTGTTTTTT
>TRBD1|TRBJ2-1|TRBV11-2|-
CASSQSRQGYYNEQFF
TGTGCCAGCAGCCAATCCAGACAGGGGTACTACAATGAGCAGTTCTTC
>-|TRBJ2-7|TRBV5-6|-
CASSRLGESTYEQYF
TGTGCCAGCAGCAGACTCGGGGAGTCGACCTACGAGCAGTACTTC
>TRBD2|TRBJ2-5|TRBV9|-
CASSVVAGGQETQYF
TGTGCCAGCAGCGTAGTTGCGGGGGGCCAAGAGACCCAGTACTTC
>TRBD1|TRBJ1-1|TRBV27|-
CASSFMTGGTEAFF
TGTGCCAGCAGTTTCATGACAGGGGGCACTGAAGCTTTCTTT
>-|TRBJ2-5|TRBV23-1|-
CASLIAWRVTQYF
TGCGCCAGCCTGATCGCTTGGAGGGTGACCCAGTACTTC
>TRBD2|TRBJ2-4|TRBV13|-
CASLGGAKNIQYF
TGTGCCAGTCTCGGGGGGGCCAAAAACATTCAGTACTTC
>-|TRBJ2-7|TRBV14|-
CASSQGRDREQYF
TGTGCCAGCAGCCAAGGGCGGGATCGGGAGCAGTACTTC
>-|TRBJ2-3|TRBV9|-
CASSEGGAADTQYF
TGTGCCAGCAGCGAAGGGGGGGCCGCAGATACGCAGTATTTT
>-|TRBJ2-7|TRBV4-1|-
CASSQDRSTGYEQYF
TGCGCCAGCAGCCAAGATCGGAGCACCGGATACGAGCAGTACTTC
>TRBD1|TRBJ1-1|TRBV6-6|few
CASSSGTGMRAFF
TGTGCCAGCAGTTCCGGGACAGGGATGAGGGCTTTCTTT
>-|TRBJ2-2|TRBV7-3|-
CASSSYPPGELFF
TGTGCCAGCAGCTCCTATCCACCCGGGGAGCTGTTTTTT
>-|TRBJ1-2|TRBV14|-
CASSQTANYGYTF
TGTGCCAGCAGCCAAACAGCTAACTATGGCTACACCTTC
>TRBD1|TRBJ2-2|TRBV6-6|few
CASILDRQNLGELFF
TGTGCCAGCATCCTGGACAGGCAGAATCTAGGGGAGCTGTTTTTT
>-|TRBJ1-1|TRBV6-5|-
CASRTNTEAFF
TGTGCCAGCAGGACTAACACTGAAGCTTTCTTT
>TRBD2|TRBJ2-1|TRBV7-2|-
CASSPSGVPYNEQFF
TGTGCCAGCAGCCCGAGCGGGGTACCATACAATGAGCAGTTCTTC
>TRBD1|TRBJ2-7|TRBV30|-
CAWSVWGTVASYEQYF
TGTGCCTGGAGTGTATGGGGGACAGTGGCTTCCTACGAGCAGTACTTC